The 20 T cell receptor beta chains presented below share a single source sample, sequenced in a study of molecular identifiers for immune sequencing clone quantification. MiXCR, applied by TCRdb to the PCR reads, yields one record per CDR3 protein. The sample yields around 480,000 distinct CDR3 sequences, about a quarter seen once. Source material: naive CD8+ T cells from blood, with Jurkat cell RNA spiked in. Subset reported: FACS-sorted CD8+CD4-CCR7+CD45RA+ naive T cells. These receptors were collected from a human donor in good health. Some libraries in this study had Jurkat cell RNA spiked in.

This clonotype was seen a single time. The chain uses TRBV11-2 and TRBJ2-3; 8 bases map to TRBD2. With V trimmed by 5 bases and J by 4 bases, 8 bases remained unmatched. This CDR3 comprises 15 residues. From germline, CDR1 is SGHAT and CDR2 FQNNGV. In DNA form, the CDR3 reads TGTGCCAGCAGCGCAACGAGCGGGAGTGCAGATACGCAGTATTTT. The encoded protein is CASSATSGSADTQYF.

This clonotype was counted ten times or more. The chain is built from TRBV5-1 and TRBJ2-4, with 8 bases lining up with TRBD1. This CDR3 is 15 amino acids long. V lost 7 bases and J lost 1; bases outside the gene matches: 7. The germline gives CDR1 SGHRS, CDR2 YFSETQ. CDR3 in DNA: TGCGCCAGCGCCGACCGGGACAGGGCCAAAAACATTCAGTACTTC. Translation gives CASADRDRAKNIQYF. Looking up the rest from reference TRBV5-1 and TRBJ2-4 gives the full variable domain: KAGVTQTPRYLIKTRGQQVTLSCSPISGHRSVSWYQQTPGQGLQFLFEYFSETQRNKGNFPGRFSGRQFSNSRSEMNVSTLELGDSALYLCASADRDRAKNIQYFGAGTRLSVL.

V is TRBV12-3 or TRBV12-4 and J is TRBJ2-5; D possibly corresponds to TRBD1 (6 bases). The CDR3 length is 15 residues. V lost 3 bases and J 4 bases, leaving 15 bases between the germline ends. In DNA form, the CDR3 reads TGTGCCAGCAGTTTGGTAGGGGGTTTCGTAGAGACCCAGTACTTC. This gives the protein CASSLVGGFVETQYF.

The table lists this clonotype with a few counts. The V gene is TRBV2, the J gene TRBJ1-2; 8 nucleotides match TRBD1. This CDR3 contains 14 residues. CDR1 and CDR2 (germline): SNHLY, FYNNEI. V shed 4 bases, J shed 6 bases, and the junction held 7 bases outside the gene matches. The CDR3 here is CASSVWTGRDGYTF. The DNA of the CDR3 is TGTGCCAGCAGTGTTTGGACAGGGAGGGATGGCTACACCTTC.

As concerns this clonotype: A read error is possible here, since a much larger clone lies one base away. The J gene is TRBJ1-1, the V gene TRBV7-9; D is ambiguous. The CDR3 is made up of 12 amino acids. Germline V gene sequence: CDR1 SEHNR, CDR2 FQNEAQ (reference sequence). CDR3 bases: TGTGCCGGCAGCTTAGACGGGATTGAAGCTTTCTTT. Protein: CAGSLDGIEAFF.

The chain recombines TRBV13 with TRBJ1-2, with D unresolved. This CDR3 is built from 14 residues. V lost 1 base and J 2 bases, leaving 8 bases between the germline ends. CDR1 is PRHDT and CDR2 is FYEKMQ in the germline V gene (reference sequence). The DNA of the CDR3 is TGTGCCAGCAGCTTAGACCGCAGCAACTATGGCTACACCTTC. This codes for CASSLDRSNYGYTF.

This clonotype was seen more than once but under ten times. The rearrangement joins TRBV4-1 to TRBJ2-3; D might be TRBD2 (5 bases). This CDR3 has 15 residues. V was clipped by 3 bases and J by 3 bases, with 13 bases between them. Germline V CDR1 and CDR2: MGHRA, YSYEKL. The CDR3: CASSQISAGTDTQYF. CDR3 nucleotides: TGCGCCAGCAGCCAGATTAGCGCTGGGACAGATACGCAGTATTTT.

In this sample, this clonotype turned up many times. The V call is TRBV20-1, the J call TRBJ2-3; D is possibly TRBD2 (6 bases). The CDR3 runs 16 residues. Germline-derived CDR1 and CDR2 are DFQATT and SNEGSKA (reference sequence). V shed 0 bases and J shed 0 bases, with 13 bases lying between them. The CDR3 region is CSAREGSGPSTDTQYF. In DNA form, the CDR3 reads TGCAGTGCTAGAGAAGGTAGCGGACCTAGCACAGATACGCAGTATTTT.

As to this clonotype: This may be a read error: a much more frequent sequence differs by one nucleotide. The chain couples TRBV2 to TRBJ1-2; D is perhaps TRBD1 (6 bases). Germline CDR1 is SNHLY and CDR2 is FYNNEI. V was shortened by 4 bases and J by 4 bases, with 16 bases between the two germline ends. The CDR3 contains 15 residues. The CDR3 reads CASSALVMTGYGYTF. The CDR3 DNA sequence: TGTGCCAGCAGTGCGCTTGTCATGACAGGCTATGGCTACACCTTC.

The CDR3 region is CASSQGSQGVYIQYF. The CDR3 DNA is TGCGCCAGCAGCCAAGGTTCACAGGGGGTTTACATTCAGTACTTC. The chain couples TRBV4-3 to TRBJ2-4; 8 nucleotides agree with TRBD1. With V trimmed by 1 base and J by 8 bases, 7 bases remained unmatched. The germline gives CDR1 LGHNA, CDR2 YSLEER. This CDR3 has 15 residues.

The V gene is TRBV4-3, the J gene TRBJ1-4; unclear D gene. Trimming cost V 0 bases and J 8 bases, with 22 bases left between them. In germline, CDR1 is LGHNA, CDR2 YSLEER. The CDR3 extends over 18 amino acids. The CDR3 loop reads CASSQDLMDVSFREKLFF. CDR3 coding DNA: TGCGCCAGCAGCCAAGATCTTATGGACGTCTCTTTTCGGGAAAAACTGTTTTTT.

Concerning this clonotype itself: Possible read error: a much larger clone is one base away. The V call is TRBV6-6, the J call TRBJ2-7; maybe TRBD1 (5 bases). The CDR3 consists of 14 residues. Germline lookup yields CDR1 MNHNY and CDR2 SVGAGI (reference sequence). V lost 0 bases, J lost 2 bases, and 8 bases lay in between. CDR3 region: CASSYSARAYEQYF. In DNA form, the CDR3 reads TGTGCCAGCAGTTACTCGGCCAGGGCCTACGAGCAGTACTTC.

The chain combines TRBV19 with TRBJ1-5; the D gene is possibly TRBD1 (6 bases). This CDR3 contains 15 residues. V gave up 0 bases and J gave up 6 bases, with 12 bases separating them. From germline, CDR1 is LNHDA and CDR2 SQIVND (reference sequence). The chain's CDR3 is CASSIDGGPIQPQHF. For the CDR3, the DNA is TGTGCCAGTAGTATAGACGGGGGGCCTATTCAGCCCCAGCATTTT.

The table lists this clonotype with a few counts. The V and J genes are TRBV6-6 and TRBJ2-7; perhaps TRBD2 as D (6 bases). The CDR3 totals 14 residues. V dropped 7 bases and J dropped 6 bases, with 19 bases sitting between them. Germline CDR1 MNHNY, CDR2 SVGAGI (reference sequence). CDR3 sequence reads: CASTHPGDHSEQYF. CDR3 coding DNA: TGTGCCAGCACTCACCCGGGGGATCACTCCGAGCAGTACTTC.

The chain employs TRBV2 and TRBJ1-1; no clear D gene. Trimming shortened V by 5 bases and J by 10 bases, and 14 bases separated the two germline ends. The length of the CDR3 is 12 residues. CDR1 and CDR2 (germline): SNHLY, FYNNEI. The CDR3 DNA is TGTGCCAGCAGTCTGACCCGGTCTGGAGCTTTCTTT. It translates to CASSLTRSGAFF.

The chain is built from TRBV27 and TRBJ1-5; TRBD1 is a possible D gene (5 bases). The CDR3 loop spans 14 amino acids. Germline V gives CDR1 MNHEY, CDR2 SMNVEV (reference sequence). The germline V and J ends were trimmed by 0 bases and 9 bases, with 12 bases remaining between them. The CDR3 nucleotides read TGTGCCAGCAGTTTATCCGAGGGACGAGGGCCCCAGCATTTT. Translation gives CASSLSEGRGPQHF.

The table lists this clonotype with a few counts. The chain couples TRBV19 to TRBJ1-5; 7 bases match TRBD1. Trimming at V came to 7 bases and at J to 0 bases, leaving 12 bases not matched to a gene. CDR1 LNHDA and CDR2 SQIVND come from the germline V gene (reference sequence). This CDR3 spans 17 amino acids. The CDR3 reads CASTRQGEIHSNQPQHF. DNA for the CDR3: TGTGCCAGTACACGACAGGGAGAAATTCATAGCAATCAGCCCCAGCATTTT. Full variable domain (outside the CDR3, taken from reference TRBV19 and TRBJ1-5): DGGITQSPKYLFRKEGQNVTLSCEQNLNHDAMYWYRQDPGQGLRLIYYSQIVNDFQKGDIAEGYSVSREKKESFPLTVTSAQKNPTAFYLCASTRQGEIHSNQPQHFGDGTRLSIL.

This sequence joins TRBV6-2 or TRBV6-3 and TRBJ2-7, with D unclear. The CDR3 contains 13 residues. V dropped 6 bases and J dropped 0 bases, with 9 bases sitting between them. Germline CDR1 MNHEY, CDR2 SVGEGT. Here the CDR3 DNA reads TGTGCCAGCAGGTGGTCTAGCTCCTACGAGCAGTACTTC. Residues: CASRWSSSYEQYF.

This clonotype was detected many times. CDR3 DNA sequence: TGTGCCAGCAGCTTCGGACAGGGGCATGGTCAGCCCCAGCATTTT. It translates to CASSFGQGHGQPQHF. This chain joins TRBV3-1 and TRBJ1-5; 9 positions match TRBD1. Germline V lookup: CDR1 LGHDT, CDR2 YNNKEL (reference sequence). The CDR3 is made up of 15 amino acids. The V gene end was trimmed by 5 bases and the J gene end by 6 bases; junction bases not matched to a gene: 8.

The gene calls are TRBV27 and TRBJ1-2; perhaps TRBD1 as D (6 bases). In germline, CDR1 is MNHEY, CDR2 SMNVEV (reference sequence). The V end was cut by 0 bases, the J end by 5 bases, with 22 bases between. This CDR3 has 18 residues. This chain's CDR3 is CASSLSAIGTSTWYGYTF. CDR3 DNA: TGTGCCAGCAGTTTATCTGCGATAGGGACATCTACCTGGTATGGCTACACCTTC.